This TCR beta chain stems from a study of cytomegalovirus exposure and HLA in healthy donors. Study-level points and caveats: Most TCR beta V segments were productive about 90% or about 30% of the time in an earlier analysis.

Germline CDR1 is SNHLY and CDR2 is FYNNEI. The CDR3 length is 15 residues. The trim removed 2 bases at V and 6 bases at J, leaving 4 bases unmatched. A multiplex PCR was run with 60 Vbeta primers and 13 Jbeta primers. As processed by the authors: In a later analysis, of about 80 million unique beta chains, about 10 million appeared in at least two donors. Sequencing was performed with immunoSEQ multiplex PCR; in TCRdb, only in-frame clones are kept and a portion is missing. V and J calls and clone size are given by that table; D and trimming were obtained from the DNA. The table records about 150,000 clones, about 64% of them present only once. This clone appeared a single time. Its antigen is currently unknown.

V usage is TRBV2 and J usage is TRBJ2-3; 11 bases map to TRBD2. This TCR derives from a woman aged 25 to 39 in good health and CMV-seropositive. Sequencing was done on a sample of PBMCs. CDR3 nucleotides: TGTGCCAGCAGTGAACTGGCTAGCGGGGGGGATACGCAGTATTTT. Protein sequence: CASSELASGGDTQYF. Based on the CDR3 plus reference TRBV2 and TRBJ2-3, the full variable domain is EPEVTQTPSHQVTQMGQEVILRCVPISNHLYFYWYRQILGQKVEFLVSFYNNEISEKSEIFDDQFSVERPDGSNFTLKIRSTKLEDSAMYFCASSELASGGDTQYFGPGTRLTVL.